The 25 T cell receptor beta chains in this list originate from one sample, sequenced in a study of tumor-infiltrating lymphocytes in primary liver carcinoma. Total RNA (around 0.45 ug) served as template for TCR beta cDNA synthesis primed by a constant-region primer. Three nested multiplex PCR rounds, a slightly modified ARM-PCR, produced the libraries for TCR beta. Investigators reported that the first two PCR rounds, at around 11 cycles each, used TRBV1-TRBV30 forward primers with a C-beta reverse primer. Each CDR3 protein is one row after TCRdb ran MiXCR on the multiplex PCR reads. This sample yields tens of thousands of distinct CDR3 sequences, of which around 70% are seen a single time; 15% to 20% belongs to the top ten. Joint extraction of RNA and DNA used roughly 17-32 mg of bulk tissue that was unsorted. Specimen: liver tumor tissue from sampling region 1. Subset of the sample: tumor region T1, superior pole. The receptor set was obtained from a man between 35 and 55 years old with primary liver carcinoma and hepatitis B virus infection.

V usage is TRBV7-9 and J usage is TRBJ2-7, with unresolved D. The ends were cut back, 6 bases at V and 2 bases at J, with 17 bases in the middle. Germline V gene data show CDR1 as SEHNR and CDR2 as FQNEAQ (reference sequence). The CDR3 length is 15 residues. In DNA, the CDR3 is TGTGCCAGCAGTGGAGCAGTGGGTGGGACCTACGAGCAGTACTTC. Its translation is CASSGAVGGTYEQYF. Supplemented by reference TRBV7-9 and TRBJ2-7, the full variable domain reads DTGVSQNPRHKITKRGQNVTFRCDPISEHNRLYWYRQTLGQGPEFLTYFQNEAQLEKSRLLSDRFSAERPKGSFSTLEIQRTEQGDSAMYLCASSGAVGGTYEQYFGPGTRLTVT.

Concerning this clonotype itself: An end of the junction does not agree with germline; a read error may underlie this. The genes are TRBV11-2 and TRBJ2-1; 8 bases are shared with TRBD2. Germline loops: CDR1 SGHAT, CDR2 FQNNGV. This CDR3 has 15 residues. The CDR3 here is CASSQGTSTYNEQFF. CDR3 coding DNA: TGTGCCAGCAGTCAAGGGACTAGTACCTACAATGAGCAGTTTTTC.

Remarks on this clonotype: Mismatch with germline at one junction end may stem from a read error. V gene TRBV5-4 combines with J gene TRBJ2-7; TRBD2 is a possible D gene (5 bases). There are 13 residues in the CDR3. Looked up from germline, CDR1 is SGHNT and CDR2 is YYREEE (reference sequence). CDR3 sequence (DNA): TGTGCCGGCAGCACGCGACTAACCTACGAGCAGTACTTC. Residues: CAGSTRLTYEQYF.

This clonotype has ten or more counts. The rearrangement uses TRBV6-5 and TRBJ2-7, with 8 nucleotides matching TRBD2. V gave up 0 bases and J gave up 5 bases; unmatched junction bases: 12. CDR1 is MNHEY and CDR2 is SVGAGI in the germline V gene. This CDR3 is built from 17 residues. The CDR3 nucleotides read TGTGCCAGCAGTTACTCGGGGGGCGGGGGGCGTAGCGACGAGCAGTACTTC. As protein: CASSYSGGGGRSDEQYF.

This chain connects TRBV19 to TRBJ1-1, with 10 positions matching TRBD1. CDR1 and CDR2 from the germline V gene are LNHDA and SQIVND (reference sequence). The V segment lost 8 bases and the J segment 4 bases; nucleotides outside the gene matches: 7. The CDR3 covers 14 residues. The chain's CDR3 is CASVGQGYSTEAFF. CDR3 sequence (DNA): TGTGCCAGTGTGGGACAGGGGTACTCCACTGAAGCTTTCTTT.

This clonotype was detected only once. The CDR3 end shows no conserved phenylalanine or tryptophan, and so a read error is likely. The V gene is TRBV11-1, the J gene TRBJ2-5; TRBD2 might be the D (6 bases). The germline gives CDR1 SGHAT, CDR2 FQDESV (reference sequence). The CDR3 has 14 residues. Trimming cost V 3 bases and J 7 bases, with 15 bases left between them. The CDR3, as DNA: TGTGCCAGCAGCTTCCGCGGCGGGACGCCGACCCAGTACTCC. It encodes CASSFRGGTPTQYS.

Judged by abundance, this clonotype is medium-sized. The gene calls are TRBV11-2 and TRBJ2-1, with 8 bases matching TRBD2. The CDR3 totals 17 residues. Germline assignment: CDR1 SGHAT and CDR2 FQNNGV. Losses at the gene ends were 1 base for V and 0 bases for J; bases not matched to a gene: 5. CDR3 bases: TGTGCCAGCAGCTTAGGTGTTAGCGGGGCCTCCTACAATGAGCAGTTCTTC. This sequence encodes CASSLGVSGASYNEQFF.

Notes on this clonotype: The conserved phenylalanine or tryptophan is not found at the CDR3 terminus, so this likely reflects a read error. The chain couples TRBV11-2 to TRBJ2-1; 11 nucleotides match TRBD2. Germline V gives CDR1 SGHAT, CDR2 FQNNGV. The CDR3 has 14 amino acids. The ends lost 4 bases at V and 8 bases at J; junction bases unmatched: 4. Here the CDR3 reads CASSSGLAVDEQFS. CDR3 nucleotide sequence: TGTGCCAGCAGCTCGGGACTAGCGGTCGATGAGCAGTTCTCT.

Only one count was recorded for this clonotype. The junction differs from germline at one of its ends, possibly a read error. The rearrangement joins TRBV11-2 to TRBJ2-3, with 7 bases fitting TRBD2. CDR1 is SGHAT, CDR2 FQNNGV, per germline. The CDR3 extends over 18 amino acids. The chain's CDR3 is CASSLTTSERAGRDTQYF. The CDR3 DNA follows: TGTGCCAGCAGCTTAACTACTAGCGAGAGGGCGGGGCGTGATACACAGTATTTT.

This clonotype has a handful of counts. V and J are TRBV9 and TRBJ2-2; D ambiguous. CDR1 is SGDLS, CDR2 YYNGEE, per germline. Trimming stripped 0 bases from V and 0 bases from J, with 9 bases between. The CDR3 totals 16 residues. Written as DNA, the CDR3 is TGTGCCAGCAGCGTAGAAAAGTTCGCGAACACCGGGGAGCTGTTTTTT. Protein: CASSVEKFANTGELFF.

Regarding this clonotype: A much larger clone sits a single nucleotide away, making a read error possible. The chain has TRBV30 and TRBJ1-5; 9 nucleotides agree with TRBD1. The CDR3 has 13 residues. In germline, CDR1 is GTSNPN, CDR2 SVGIG (reference sequence). The CDR3 DNA sequence: TGTGCCTGGAGTTGGGACAGGGATCAGCACCAGCATTTT. It codes for CAWSWDRDQHQHF.

A word on this clonotype: The junction departs from germline at one end; a sequencing error may be responsible. The gene calls are TRBV11-2 and TRBJ2-3, with 8 bases fitting TRBD2. This CDR3 has 16 amino acids. CDR1 and CDR2 (germline): SGHAT, FQNNGV. CDR3 sequence reads: CANSLEGTSDTDTQYF. The CDR3 DNA sequence: TGTGCCAACAGCTTAGAAGGGACTAGTGACACAGATACGCAGTATTTT.

This clonotype was recorded at least ten times. The rearrangement uses TRBV18 and TRBJ2-4, with TRBD2 matching over 7 bases. The CDR3 totals 15 residues. Germline V CDR1 and CDR2: KGHSH, LQKENI. The trim removed 1 base at V and 0 bases at J, leaving 0 bases unmatched. The DNA of the CDR3 is TGTGCCAGCTCACCACTAGCGGGAGCCAAAAACATTCAGTACTTC. Translating gives CASSPLAGAKNIQYF.

As regards this clonotype: The junction does not match germline at one end; this may be a read error. The chain uses TRBV9 and TRBJ2-3; D unclear. The CDR3 consists of 15 residues. Germline-derived CDR1 and CDR2 are SGDLS and YYNGEE. Here the CDR3 reads CASSVGTAFTDTQYF. The CDR3 DNA follows: TGCGCCAGCAGCGTAGGCACCGCCTTCACAGATACGCAGTATTTT.

With respect to this clonotype: A much larger clone is a single base away; this may be a read error. The genes are TRBV7-9 and TRBJ1-3; D is ambiguous. The germline CDR1 and CDR2 sequences are SEHNR and FQNEAQ (reference sequence). CDR3 length: 13 residues. The CDR3 loop is CVSSLAASDTIYF. CDR3 DNA sequence: TGTGTCAGCAGCTTAGCGGCCAGTGACACCATATATTTT.

Worth noting for this clonotype: The conserved final phenylalanine or tryptophan is absent from the CDR3, which likely points to a read error. This chain links TRBV29-1 with TRBJ2-7; no definite D call. V was clipped by 4 bases and J by 2 bases, with 9 bases between them. CDR1 and CDR2 from the germline V gene are SQVTM and ANQGSEA. CDR3 size: 12 residues. CDR3 amino acids: CSVGDQAYEQYL. CDR3 nucleotides: TGCAGCGTTGGAGATCAGGCCTACGAGCAGTACTTA.

Worth noting for this clonotype: At one of its ends the junction is not consistent with the germline gene, which may arise from a read error. The rearrangement joins TRBV11-2 to TRBJ2-2; a weak D match, TRBD2 (5 bases). Germline V lookup: CDR1 SGHAT, CDR2 FQNNGV. The length of the CDR3 is 16 residues. The CDR3 loop is CASSLVALAGIGELFF. CDR3 DNA sequence: TGCGCCAGCAGCTTAGTGGCGCTAGCAGGAATCGGGGAGCTGTTTTTT.

On this clonotype itself: The final CDR3 position lacks the conserved phenylalanine or tryptophan, pointing to a likely read error. The chain recombines TRBV11-2 with TRBJ2-5; TRBD1 agrees at 7 bases. The CDR3 runs 17 residues. The germline V gene encodes CDR1 SGHAT and CDR2 FQNNGV. Trimming at V came to 2 bases and at J to 2 bases, leaving 11 bases not matched to a gene. The CDR3 is CASSLLSGDSRQETQYL. CDR3 bases: TGTGCCAGCAGCTTACTCAGTGGGGACAGTCGGCAAGAGACCCAGTACCTC.

The chain combines TRBV24-1 with TRBJ2-1; 9 bases agree with TRBD1. CDR1 and CDR2 (germline): KGHDR, SFDVKD. This CDR3 contains 13 residues. Trimming took 11 bases from V and 10 from J; bases not matched to a gene: 11. The CDR3 DNA reads TGTGCCAACGGGACAGGGAGTCTAATCGAGCAGTTCTTC. Protein sequence: CANGTGSLIEQFF.

About this clonotype: As the CDR3 is not closed by the conserved phenylalanine or tryptophan, this likely results from a read error. The rearrangement links TRBV6-5 to TRBJ2-1; TRBD2 agrees at 7 bases. V lost 5 bases, J lost 0 bases, and 7 bases stayed unmatched. CDR1 is MNHEY, CDR2 SVGAGI, per germline. CDR3 length: 16 amino acids. The CDR3: CASSPTSGISYNEQFI. Written as DNA, the CDR3 is TGTGCCAGCAGTCCCACAAGCGGGATCTCCTACAATGAGCAGTTCATC.

The chain combines TRBV7-2 with TRBJ2-2; 8 nucleotides line up with TRBD2. Germline CDR1 reads SGHTA; CDR2 reads FQGNSA. Unmatched junction bases numbered 8, after V lost 4 bases and J lost 4 bases. CDR3 length: 16 amino acids. The CDR3 here is CASSSYGRASTGELFF. DNA for the CDR3: TGTGCCAGCAGCTCCTACGGGAGGGCCAGCACCGGGGAGCTGTTTTTT. The complete variable domain, with remaining parts taken from reference TRBV7-2 and TRBJ2-2, reads GAGVSQSPSNKVTEKGKDVELRCDPISGHTALYWYRQSLGQGLEFLIYFQGNSAPDKSGLPSDRFSAERTGGSVSTLTIQRTQQEDSAVYLCASSSYGRASTGELFFGEGSRLTVL.

This clonotype was seen a single time. One end of the junction is discordant with germline, which a read error may explain. This chain links TRBV10-1 with TRBJ2-3; TRBD1 matches at 8 bases. This CDR3 contains 16 residues. Germline-derived CDR1 and CDR2 are WNHNN and SYGVQD (reference sequence). As DNA, the CDR3 is TGCGCCAGCAGTGGGATCGGGACAGGCCCCACAGATACGCAATATTTT. This sequence encodes CASSGIGTGPTDTQYF.

This clonotype was observed once. This may arise from a read error, as a much more abundant clone is one base away. This chain connects TRBV28 to TRBJ1-5; 11 positions agree with TRBD1. This CDR3 is built from 16 residues. Germline V gene sequence: CDR1 MDHEN, CDR2 SYDVKM. This chain's CDR3 is CASSRTGGLGSQPRHF. CDR3 nucleotides: TGTGCCAGCAGTCGGACAGGGGGCTTGGGGAGTCAGCCCCGGCATTTT.

In its sample, this clonotype was seen many times. The chain is built from TRBV30 and TRBJ2-3; 11 bases line up with TRBD2. The CDR3 is 15 residues long. The germline gives CDR1 GTSNPN, CDR2 SVGIG (reference sequence). With 2 bases clipped from V and 4 bases from J, the junction kept 5 bases outside the gene matches. The CDR3 protein is CAWSSLAGGADTQYF. CDR3 bases: TGTGCCTGGAGTTCATTAGCGGGAGGGGCAGATACGCAGTATTTT. The whole variable domain, filled in from reference TRBV30 and TRBJ2-3, reads SQTIHQWPATLVQPVGSPLSLECTVEGTSNPNLYWYRQAAGRGLQLLFYSVGIGQISSEVPQNLSASRPQDRQFILSSKKLLLSDSGFYLCAWSSLAGGADTQYFGPGTRLTVL.

The rearrangement links TRBV20-1 to TRBJ2-3, with 8 bases aligning to TRBD2. CDR3 length: 15 residues. Germline V lookup: CDR1 DFQATT, CDR2 SNEGSKA (reference sequence). V trimming: 4 bases; J trimming: 2 bases; junction bases outside the gene matches: 8. The CDR3 region has the DNA TGCAGTGCTACCGCGGGAGGTCATTTCACAGATACGCAGTATTTT. Its protein is CSATAGGHFTDTQYF.